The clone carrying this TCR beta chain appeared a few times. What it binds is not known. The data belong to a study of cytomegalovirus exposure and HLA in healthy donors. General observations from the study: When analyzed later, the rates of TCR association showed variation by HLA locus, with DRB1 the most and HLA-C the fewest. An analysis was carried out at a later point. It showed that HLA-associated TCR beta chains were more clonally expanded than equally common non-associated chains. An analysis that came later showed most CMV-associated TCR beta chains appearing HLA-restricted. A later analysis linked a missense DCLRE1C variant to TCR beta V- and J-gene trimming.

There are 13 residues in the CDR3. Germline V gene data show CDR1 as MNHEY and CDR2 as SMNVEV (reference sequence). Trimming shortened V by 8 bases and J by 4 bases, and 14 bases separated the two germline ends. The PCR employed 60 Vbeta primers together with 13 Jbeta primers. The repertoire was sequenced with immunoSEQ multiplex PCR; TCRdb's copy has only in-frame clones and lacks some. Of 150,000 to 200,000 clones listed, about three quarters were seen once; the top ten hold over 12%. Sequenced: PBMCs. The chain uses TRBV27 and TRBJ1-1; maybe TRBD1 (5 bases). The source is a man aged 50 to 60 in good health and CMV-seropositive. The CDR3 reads CASWLGGGTEAFF. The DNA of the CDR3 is TGTGCCAGCTGGCTCGGGGGGGGCACTGAAGCTTTCTTT.